This entry features one TCR beta chain sequence. Its antigen is not identified. PCR used 60 Vbeta primers and 13 Jbeta primers. The protocol was immunoSEQ multiplex PCR, while the TCRdb copy is restricted to in-frame clones and leaves out a portion. The repertoire holds about 76,000 clones, roughly 85% seen once, with about 2.5% in the top ten. V was clipped by 6 bases and J by 5 bases; unmatched bases: 7. CDR1 and CDR2 from the germline V gene are MDHEN and SYDVKM. The CDR3 contains 16 residues. The data derive from a study of cytomegalovirus exposure and HLA in healthy donors. Study information: Early on, a data release was issued that held 65 million to 100 million unique TCRs from HLA-typed donors.

General study findings and limits: It was reported that TCR beta sequences correctly inferred the HLA-A and HLA-B alleles for most subjects. The authors listed 150 to 200 TCR beta chains as cytomegalovirus-associated.

This TCR derives from a young man in good health and CMV-seronegative. The sequenced sample consisted of PBMCs. The chain uses TRBV28 and TRBJ2-5; 15 bases agree with TRBD2. Here the CDR3 DNA reads TGTGCCAGCAGCCCCGGGACTAGCGGGAGGTGGGAGACCCAGTACTTC. This encodes CASSPGTSGRWETQYF.